This TCR beta chain is drawn from a study of cytomegalovirus exposure and HLA in healthy donors. General study findings and limits: There were 150 to 200 TCR beta chains listed as cytomegalovirus-associated.

A remark on this clone: Its antigen remains unidentified. The sample has other DNA sequences that encode this CDR3 too.

The protocol was immunoSEQ multiplex PCR, while the TCRdb copy is restricted to in-frame clones and leaves out a portion. This sample yields about 360,000 clones, of which roughly 85% are seen a single time; roughly 0.82% belongs to the top ten. The CDR3 loop spans 15 amino acids. Germline V CDR1 and CDR2: SGHTS, YDEGEE. The V segment lost 4 bases and the J segment 1 base; nucleotides outside the gene matches: 7. The receptor was derived from a woman aged 18-29 years in good health and CMV-seronegative. The sequencing sample was made of PBMCs. J is TRBJ1-1 and V is TRBV5-8, with 7 positions matching TRBD1. The CDR3: CASSPYRGRNTEAFF. CDR3 DNA: TGTGCCAGCAGCCCCTACAGGGGAAGGAACACTGAAGCTTTCTTT. The complete variable domain, with remaining parts taken from reference TRBV5-8 and TRBJ1-1, reads EAGVTQSPTHLIKTRGQQATLRCSPISGHTSVYWYQQALGLGLQFLLWYDEGEERNRGNFPPRFSGRQFPNYSSELNVNALELEDSALYLCASSPYRGRNTEAFFGQGTRLTVV.